A single sample gave rise to the 21 T cell receptor beta chains below, sequenced in a study of CD8 T cells in Susac syndrome (dated by TCRdb to the late 2010s). The library was built by means of the immunoSEQ multiplex PCR assay. RNA was extracted using the RNeasy kit, and about 0.45 to 1 microgram was reverse transcribed with random hexamers. TCRdb trimmed the raw reads at Q25, called clones with MiXCR and kept productive beta chains. CDR3 protein duplicates are merged, each entry listing the most common genes and DNA. The sample yields 150,000 to 160,000 distinct CDR3 sequences; 90% to 95% were counted once. The ten biggest clones cover 0.16% of the sample. Sequences were obtained from CD4+ T cells from PBMCs. Receptors originate from a human donor with Susac syndrome.

This sequence joins TRBV2 and TRBJ2-5; 8 bases match TRBD1. V shed 4 bases and J 3 bases; nucleotides not matched to a gene: 1. The CDR3 is 13 residues long. Germline values: CDR1 SNHLY, CDR2 FYNNEI. CDR3 nucleotides: TGTGCCAGCAGTGCGACAGGGGAAGAGACCCAGTACTTC. It yields the protein CASSATGEETQYF.

The chain recombines TRBV20-1 with TRBJ2-1, with 8 nucleotides matching TRBD2. In germline, CDR1 is DFQATT, CDR2 SNEGSKA (reference sequence). The CDR3 covers 16 residues. Losses at the gene ends were 0 bases for V and 2 bases for J; bases not matched to a gene: 6. Here the CDR3 DNA reads TGCAGTGCTAGAGATCTCCAACTAGCGGCCTACAATGAGCAGTTCTTC. This translates into CSARDLQLAAYNEQFF.

The chain has TRBV5-1 and TRBJ2-1; possibly TRBD1 or TRBD2 for D (5 bases each). The length of the CDR3 is 15 residues. The V gene's germline CDR1 is SGHRS and CDR2 YFSETQ. The V and J ends lost 0 bases and 5 bases respectively, with 12 bases between them. This CDR3 reads CASSLGEGLDNEQFF. Written as DNA, the CDR3 is TGCGCCAGCAGCTTGGGTGAGGGGTTGGACAATGAGCAGTTCTTC.

This clonotype was seen just once. V usage is TRBV4-1 and J usage is TRBJ2-6, with D hard to call. Deletions cut 0 bases from V and 0 bases from J, with 9 bases between. Germline CDR1 is MGHRA and CDR2 is YSYEKL. The CDR3 is 17 amino acids. CDR3 sequence reads: CASSQDITVSGANVLTF. As DNA, the CDR3 is TGCGCCAGCAGCCAAGATATTACGGTCTCTGGGGCCAACGTCCTGACTTTC.

The chain couples TRBV29-1 to TRBJ1-1, with TRBD1 matching 7 bases. There are 13 residues in the CDR3. Germline assignment: CDR1 SQVTM and CDR2 ANQGSEA. V gave up 4 bases and J gave up 1 base; unmatched junction bases: 3. The CDR3 DNA reads as TGCAGCGTTGCTAGACAGGGGAACACTGAAGCTTTCTTT. Translated: CSVARQGNTEAFF.

The V gene is TRBV20-1, the J gene TRBJ1-2; a possible D gene is TRBD1 (5 bases). The CDR3 is 13 residues long. Deletions cut 4 bases from V and 2 bases from J, with 11 bases between. Germline loops: CDR1 DFQATT, CDR2 SNEGSKA (reference sequence). The CDR3: CSATLTGNYGYTF. DNA for the CDR3: TGCAGTGCTACCCTAACAGGAAACTATGGCTACACCTTC.

The chain recombines TRBV6-2 or TRBV6-3 with TRBJ1-2, with D perhaps TRBD1 (5 bases). From germline, CDR1 is MNHEY and CDR2 SVGEGT. V shed 5 bases and J shed 4 bases, with 8 bases lying between them. This CDR3 comprises 12 residues. DNA of the CDR3: TGTGCCAGCAGTGGGGGTGCCTATGGCTACACCTTC. Its translation is CASSGGAYGYTF.

The J gene is TRBJ2-6, the V gene TRBV12-5, with a weak D call TRBD1 (5 bases). Germline lookup yields CDR1 LGHNT and CDR2 FRNRAP. This CDR3 comprises 14 residues. Trimming took off 1 base at V and 4 bases at J, with 5 bases between the two ends. CDR3 loop: CASGLGTGANVLTF. DNA for the CDR3: TGTGCTAGTGGTTTGGGGACAGGGGCCAACGTCCTGACTTTC.

V usage is TRBV29-1 and J usage is TRBJ1-1, with D hard to call. This CDR3 has 11 residues. Trimming cost V 0 bases and J 8 bases, with 7 bases left between them. From germline, CDR1 is SQVTM and CDR2 ANQGSEA. CDR3 sequence: CSVEDYDEAFF. The DNA of the CDR3 is TGCAGCGTTGAAGATTACGACGAAGCTTTCTTT.

This sequence joins TRBV29-1 and TRBJ2-7; tentative D call: TRBD1 (5 bases). The CDR3 spans 12 residues. Trimming removed 7 bases at V and 3 bases at J, with 13 bases between. The germline gives CDR1 SQVTM, CDR2 ANQGSEA. This CDR3 reads CSGQGASYEQYF. For the CDR3, the DNA is TGCAGCGGCCAAGGGGCCAGCTACGAGCAGTACTTC.

The chain joins TRBV20-1 to TRBJ1-6, with 7 bases that match TRBD1. V dropped 6 bases and J dropped 8; count of bases not matched to a gene: 7. The germline V gene encodes CDR1 DFQATT and CDR2 SNEGSKA (reference sequence). This CDR3 is built from 13 residues. This CDR3 is CSAVRGNDSPLHF. For the CDR3, the DNA is TGCAGTGCCGTCAGGGGGAACGATTCACCCCTCCACTTT.

The V gene is TRBV2, the J gene TRBJ2-1; 11 bases are shared with TRBD1. The CDR3 loop spans 13 amino acids. The germline V gene encodes CDR1 SNHLY and CDR2 FYNNEI. Trimming at V came to 7 bases and at J to 9 bases, leaving 5 bases not matched to a gene. The DNA for the CDR3 is TGTGCCAGCACCGGACAGGGGGCGCTTGAGCAGTTCTTC. This encodes CASTGQGALEQFF.

This chain uses TRBV15 with TRBJ1-4; the D gene is possibly TRBD1 (5 bases). This CDR3 has 14 residues. V lost 8 bases and J lost 5, with 15 bases in between. Germline V gene data show CDR1 as LNHNV and CDR2 as YYDKDF (reference sequence). The CDR3 bases are TGTGCCACCGGGCAGACAGCTTGGAATGAAAAACTGTTTTTT. Translated: CATGQTAWNEKLFF.

The V and J genes are TRBV6-2 or TRBV6-3 and TRBJ1-6; D remains ambiguous. The CDR3 consists of 14 residues. Germline values: CDR1 MNHEY, CDR2 SVGEGT. Trimming took 2 bases from V and 10 from J, leaving 12 bases between them. The CDR3 bases are TGTGCCAGCAGTTACGCCCAGGACTTCTCACCCCTCCACTTT. This gives the protein CASSYAQDFSPLHF.

In this sample, this clonotype turned up once. This chain links TRBV29-1 with TRBJ1-1; perhaps TRBD1 as D (6 bases). Trimming removed 7 bases at V and 4 bases at J, with 16 bases between. Germline loops: CDR1 SQVTM, CDR2 ANQGSEA. CDR3 size: 13 residues. CDR3 sequence: CSARTVRGTEAFF. CDR3 nucleotides: TGCAGCGCTCGGACAGTCCGGGGCACTGAAGCTTTCTTT.

This clonotype has only one observation. J is TRBJ1-1 and V is TRBV29-1; D remains ambiguous. The ends were cut back, 8 bases at V and 5 bases at J, with 12 bases in the middle. The CDR3 runs to 11 residues. From germline, CDR1 is SQVTM and CDR2 ANQGSEA. CDR3 protein: CSTGRGTEAFF. The CDR3 coding sequence is TGCAGCACCGGACGGGGAACTGAAGCTTTCTTT.

The CDR3 coding sequence is TGTGCCAGCGGGGTGAGCTCCTACAATGAGCAGTTCTTC. Translated, it gives CASGVSSYNEQFF. The chain couples TRBV2 to TRBJ2-1, with no clear D. Trimming left V 8 bases short and J 0 bases short, with 8 bases between. The CDR3 spans 13 residues. CDR1 is SNHLY and CDR2 is FYNNEI in the germline V gene.

This chain links TRBV20-1 with TRBJ1-1; no clear D. The V gene lost 3 bases and the J gene lost 5 bases, with 10 bases spanning the gap. The CDR3 length is 12 residues. Germline CDR1 DFQATT, CDR2 SNEGSKA (reference sequence). The CDR3 sequence is CSARAQRTEAFF. The CDR3 DNA follows: TGCAGTGCTAGGGCGCAGAGGACTGAAGCTTTCTTT.

The chain's CDR3 is CASSSGGPTGELFF. CDR3 nucleotide sequence: TGTGCCAGCAGCTCCGGGGGGCCCACCGGGGAGCTGTTTTTT. The gene calls are TRBV5-6 and TRBJ2-2, with TRBD2 as a possible D gene (7 bases). The CDR3 length is 14 residues. The germline V gene has CDR1 SGHDT and CDR2 YYEEEE. Trimming removed 3 bases at V and 4 bases at J, with 10 bases between.

The CDR3 loop is CASSPTASGANVLTF. As DNA, the CDR3 is TGTGCCAGCTCACCGACAGCCTCTGGGGCCAACGTCCTGACTTTC. The chain joins TRBV18 to TRBJ2-6; TRBD1 is a possible D gene (5 bases). There are 15 residues in the CDR3. Germline V gene sequence: CDR1 KGHSH, CDR2 LQKENI. Trimming removed 3 bases from V and 0 bases from J, with 6 bases in between.

As to this clonotype: An end of the junction does not agree with germline; a read error may underlie this. V and J are TRBV6-6 and TRBJ2-3; D not certain. Germline CDR1 is MNHNY and CDR2 is SVGAGI (reference sequence). This CDR3 spans 14 amino acids. The CDR3 loop reads CASSDSLLADTQYF. In nucleotides, the CDR3 is TGTGCCAGCAGTGACTCCCTCCTCGCAGATACGCAGTATTTT.